This TCR beta chain was identified in a study of blood T cell repertoires in COVID-19. Trimming removed 4 bases from V and 6 bases from J, with 18 bases in between. Germline loops: CDR1 LNHDA, CDR2 SQIVND (reference sequence). CDR3 length equals 15 residues. The assay was immunoSEQ multiplex PCR, and TCRdb's table has in-frame clones only and misses some. Among about 230,000 clones listed, 70% to 90% were seen once. This clonotype was sampled from a man aged 45 to 65 with COVID-19, enrolled during active disease. The chain carries TRBV19 and TRBJ1-1; D is possibly TRBD1 (6 bases). The sample taken for sequencing was peripheral blood. CDR3 amino acids: CASSTMGGPAAEAFF. The DNA of the CDR3 is TGTGCCAGTAGTACTATGGGGGGGCCCGCCGCTGAAGCTTTCTTT.